The present entry profiles one TCR beta chain with its context. The CDR3 loop spans 16 amino acids. Germline loops: CDR1 KGHSH, CDR2 LQKENI. This entry belongs to a study of T cells expressing NK-cell markers. Across the whole study: Investigators obtained TCR beta repertoires from sorted CD3+CD56+NKG2C+, CD3+CD56+NKG2C- and CD3+CD56-NKG2C+ T cells. Seven donors tested HCMV-seropositive and one tested seronegative among the eight sequenced.

Using the 5' RACE reads, TCRdb records one entry per CDR3 protein without DNA. This sample's clone table lists more than 400,000 distinct CDR3 sequences. The specimen sequenced was blood T cells: a sorted CD56 or NKG2C T cell subset, CD4+ or CD8+ T cells, or bulk PBMC T cells (not recorded which). This sequence originates from a woman aged 18-69 years in good health. The chain uses TRBV18 and TRBJ2-7; the TRBD1 assignment by TCRdb is unverifiable without DNA. CDR3 sequence reads: CASSPFRVRESYEQYF.